This T cell receptor (beta chain) appears in the sequencing data of a study of shared clonotypes between healthy human individuals. General study results and limits: Large sequencing depth failed to make sorted-subset sequencing complete, rarefaction showed. Sampling covered blood only; tissue repertoires likely differ.

The CDR3 spans 16 residues. V lost 6 bases to trimming and J lost 2 bases, with 18 bases between them. Germline values: CDR1 SEHNR, CDR2 FQNEAQ (reference sequence). This table comes from immunoSEQ multiplex PCR, and its TCRdb copy is limited to in-frame clones, with some not included. This table has about 1.5 million clones, approximately 97% appearing once. Regarding this clone: The antigen is unknown.

V usage is TRBV7-9 and J usage is TRBJ2-3; D may match TRBD1 or TRBD2 (5 bases each). Sequencing used naive CD4+ T cells sorted from blood. Subset noted: CD45RA+ positively selected. The receptor's source is a man aged 30 to 45 in good health. The CDR3 here is CASRDGFRGNTDTQYF. Written as DNA, the CDR3 is TGTGCCAGCAGGGATGGTTTCCGGGGCAACACAGATACGCAGTATTTT.